The present TCR beta chain was sequenced within a study of response to subunit inactivated influenza vaccine (dated by TCRdb to 2016 to 2018). About the investigation overall: Deep quantitative profiling of the T cell receptor repertoire was used in the study to follow responses to a trivalent subunit inactivated influenza vaccine. Here is what the overall study found, with its caveats: The authors suggested that each seasonal influenza vaccination may recruit only a limited number of new T cells.

This clonotype was detected a few times. Its antigen target is currently unknown. No much larger clone exists at a distance of one base, and base qualities are not known. The method was RT-PCR. The instrument given in TCRdb is Illumina HiSeq 2500. The public reads were reprocessed in TCRdb via fastp at Q25 and MiXCR, keeping in-frame beta chains. CDR3 protein duplicates are merged, each entry listing the most common genes and DNA. The sample table records 650,000 to 700,000 distinct CDR3 sequences; 15% to 19% of these occur just once. The ten largest clones represent 11% of the sample. This specimen was PBMCs from blood, taken 11 to 12 days after vaccination. This TCR derives from a man in his fifties who received an inactivated influenza vaccine. Donor details come from another sample of the same person, matched by shared clones.

The CDR3 protein: CASRLGTSGLYF. The DNA reads as follows: TGTGCCAGCAGACTAGGGACTAGCGGGCTGTACTTC. Rearrangement joined TRBV7-2 to TRBJ2-7, with 12 junctional bases fitting TRBD2. The CDR3 runs 12 residues from the cysteine to the phenylalanine. Only the CDR3 DNA stays, 36 bases, in frame from base 1. Trimming takes 6 bases off V and 12 bases off J; junction bases not matched to a gene: 6. CDR1 and CDR2 are read off the germline V gene as SGHTA and FQGNSA.